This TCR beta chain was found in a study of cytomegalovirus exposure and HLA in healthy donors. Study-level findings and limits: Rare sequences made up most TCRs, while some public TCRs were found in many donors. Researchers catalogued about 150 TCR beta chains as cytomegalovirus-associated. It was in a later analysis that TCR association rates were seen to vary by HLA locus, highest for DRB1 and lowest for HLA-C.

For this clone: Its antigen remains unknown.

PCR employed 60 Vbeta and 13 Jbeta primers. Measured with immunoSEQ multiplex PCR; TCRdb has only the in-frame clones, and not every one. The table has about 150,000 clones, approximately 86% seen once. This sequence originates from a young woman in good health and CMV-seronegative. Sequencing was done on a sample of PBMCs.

CDR3 residues: CASAALGGAETQYF. DNA for the CDR3: TGTGCCAGTGCGGCCCTAGGGGGCGCGGAGACCCAGTACTTC. V and J are TRBV19 and TRBJ2-5; 7 bases match TRBD1. The CDR3 is 14 amino acids. Trimming removed 8 bases from V and 5 bases from J; junction bases left unmatched: 11. CDR1 LNHDA and CDR2 SQIVND come from the germline V gene (reference sequence).